This T cell receptor beta chain was observed in a study of cytomegalovirus exposure and HLA in healthy donors. Primers: 60 Vbeta forward and 13 Jbeta reverse. Repertoires were generated with immunoSEQ multiplex PCR, while TCRdb's copy carries only in-frame clones and drops some. The data show about 93,000 clones, 78% seen once. Study-wide results and caveats: The classifier reportedly diagnosed cytomegalovirus status with high specificity and sensitivity. Among TCR sequences, most were rare, though some public TCRs appeared in many donors.

Comment on this clone: Its specificity is not known.

The specimen sequenced was PBMCs. This receptor was taken from a middle-aged woman in good health and CMV-seronegative.

CDR3 DNA: TGTGCCAGCAGTGAAGGACTTACCTACGAGCAGTACTTC. Its protein is CASSEGLTYEQYF. The rearrangement links TRBV2 to TRBJ2-7; D unresolved. Germline-derived CDR1 and CDR2 are SNHLY and FYNNEI. Trimming left V 1 base short and J 2 bases short, with 6 bases between. This CDR3 comprises 13 residues. Full variable domain (rest looked up from reference TRBV2 and TRBJ2-7): EPEVTQTPSHQVTQMGQEVILRCVPISNHLYFYWYRQILGQKVEFLVSFYNNEISEKSEIFDDQFSVERPDGSNFTLKIRSTKLEDSAMYFCASSEGLTYEQYFGPGTRLTVT.